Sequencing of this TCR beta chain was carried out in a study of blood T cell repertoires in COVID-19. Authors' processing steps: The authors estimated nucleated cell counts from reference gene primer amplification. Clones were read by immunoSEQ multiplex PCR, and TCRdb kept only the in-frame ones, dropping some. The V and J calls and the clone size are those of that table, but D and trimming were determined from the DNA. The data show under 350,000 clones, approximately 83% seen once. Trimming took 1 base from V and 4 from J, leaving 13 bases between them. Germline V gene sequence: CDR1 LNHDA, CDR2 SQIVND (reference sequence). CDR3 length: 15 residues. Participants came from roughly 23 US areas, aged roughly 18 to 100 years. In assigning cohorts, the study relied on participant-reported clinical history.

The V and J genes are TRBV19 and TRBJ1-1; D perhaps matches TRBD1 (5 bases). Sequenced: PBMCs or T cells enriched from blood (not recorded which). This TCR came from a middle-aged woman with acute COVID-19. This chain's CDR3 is CASSIVGYDSTEAFF. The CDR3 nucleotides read TGTGCCAGTAGTATAGTTGGGTACGACAGCACTGAAGCTTTCTTT. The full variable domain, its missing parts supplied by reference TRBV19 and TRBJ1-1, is DGGITQSPKYLFRKEGQNVTLSCEQNLNHDAMYWYRQDPGQGLRLIYYSQIVNDFQKGDIAEGYSVSREKKESFPLTVTSAQKNPTAFYLCASSIVGYDSTEAFFGQGTRLTVV.